This entry lists 24 T cell receptor beta chains sequenced from one sample in a study of blood T cell repertoires in COVID-19. Sequenced by immunoSEQ multiplex PCR; TCRdb stores in-frame clones only, minus some. This table holds roughly 62,000 clones, more than 60% found once. Material for sequencing was peripheral blood. The source is a man between 60 and 75 years old with acute or convalescent COVID-19.

This clone appeared once. The CDR3 sequence: CASSPMTGSYEQYF. The CDR3 DNA is TGTGCCAGCAGCCCGATGACAGGATCCTACGAGCAGTACTTC. This rearrangement joins TRBV3-1 (or the pseudogene TRBV3-2) to TRBJ2-7; D possibly corresponds to TRBD1 (6 bases). CDR3 length equals 14 residues. Germline values: CDR1 LGHDT, CDR2 YNNKEL (reference sequence). The V end was cut by 4 bases, the J end by 1 base, with 11 bases between.

The chain is built from TRBV4-3 and TRBJ2-3; 8 nucleotides align to TRBD2. The ends lost 4 bases at V and 6 bases at J; junction bases unmatched: 12. This CDR3 is 16 amino acids long. Germline lookup yields CDR1 LGHNA and CDR2 YSLEER. As DNA, the CDR3 is TGCGCCAGCAGCCCGTTACTAGCGGCTCAGCGCGATACGCAGTATTTT. Translation gives CASSPLLAAQRDTQYF.

The chain carries TRBV14 and TRBJ2-1, with TRBD2 as a possible D gene (6 bases). The CDR3 sequence is 16 residues long. V was pared by 2 bases and J by 0 bases, with 11 bases between. The V gene's germline CDR1 is SGHDN and CDR2 FVKESK. Here the CDR3 reads CASSQLAPSSYNEQFF. The DNA of the CDR3 is TGTGCCAGCAGCCAACTAGCGCCCAGCTCCTACAATGAGCAGTTCTTC.

The sample holds one count of this clone. Other DNA sequences from this sample encode an identical CDR3 as well. V is TRBV24-1 and J is TRBJ2-7; perhaps TRBD1 as D (6 bases). With 2 bases removed from V and 3 bases from J, the gap between germline ends came to 13 bases. The germline V gene has CDR1 KGHDR and CDR2 SFDVKD. This CDR3 contains 15 residues. In DNA, the CDR3 is TGTGCCACCAGTGATTCAGGGACATCTAACTACGAGCAGTACTTC. Protein sequence: CATSDSGTSNYEQYF.

The gene calls are TRBV30 and TRBJ2-1; TRBD1 matches 10 bases. The CDR3 consists of 16 residues. From germline, CDR1 is GTSNPN and CDR2 SVGIG (reference sequence). J lost 7 bases, V lost 0 bases, and 9 bases had no gene match. The CDR3 region has the DNA TGTGCCTGGAGTGTACCGGGACAGGGGTTGTTGAATGAGCAGTTCTTC. Amino acids: CAWSVPGQGLLNEQFF.

This clone was recorded only once. The CDR3 is CASSYSAGLFAFF. CDR3 bases: TGTGCCAGCAGTTACTCGGCAGGGCTGTTTGCTTTCTTT. The gene calls are TRBV6-2 or TRBV6-3 and TRBJ1-1, with a tentative D call TRBD1 (5 bases). Germline V lookup: CDR1 MNHEY, CDR2 SVGEGT. V dropped 0 bases and J dropped 11 bases, with 13 bases sitting between them. This CDR3 region has 13 residues.

In this sample, this clone turned up a few times. This chain links TRBV7-9 with TRBJ2-2, with D unclear. The CDR3 covers 15 residues. The germline CDR1 and CDR2 sequences are SEHNR and FQNEAQ (reference sequence). V was cut by 4 bases and J by 1 base, with 10 bases left in between. CDR3 residues: CASSSRPLNTGELFF. The CDR3 DNA reads as TGTGCCAGCAGCTCCCGTCCCTTGAACACCGGGGAGCTGTTTTTT.

For the CDR3, the DNA is TGTGCCAGTAGTATAACCGGGACAGGGCTCTACGAGCAGTACTTC. This sequence encodes CASSITGTGLYEQYF. V and J are TRBV19 and TRBJ2-7; 9 nucleotides match TRBD1. The CDR3 consists of 15 residues. Trimming removed 2 bases from V and 3 bases from J; junction bases left unmatched: 5. From germline, CDR1 is LNHDA and CDR2 SQIVND (reference sequence). Based on the CDR3 plus reference TRBV19 and TRBJ2-7, the full variable domain is DGGITQSPKYLFRKEGQNVTLSCEQNLNHDAMYWYRQDPGQGLRLIYYSQIVNDFQKGDIAEGYSVSREKKESFPLTVTSAQKNPTAFYLCASSITGTGLYEQYFGPGTRLTVT.

The chain recombines TRBV30 with TRBJ2-1; possibly TRBD2 for D (6 bases). CDR3 length: 16 residues. V lost 0 bases and J lost 2, with 14 bases in between. In germline, CDR1 is GTSNPN, CDR2 SVGIG (reference sequence). The CDR3 nucleotides read TGTGCCTGGAGTGTGGAGGGTGACTGGGCCTACAATGAGCAGTTCTTC. It specifies CAWSVEGDWAYNEQFF.

The chain is built from TRBV30 and TRBJ1-3, with D possibly matching TRBD1 (5 bases). Germline V gene data show CDR1 as GTSNPN and CDR2 as SVGIG (reference sequence). The CDR3 totals 13 residues. V was clipped by 4 bases and J by 10 bases, with 17 bases between them. In DNA, the CDR3 is TGTGCCTGGACCCCGGCCTCGGGGGAGACCATATATTTT. It codes for CAWTPASGETIYF.

The gene calls are TRBV6-5 and TRBJ2-7; possibly TRBD2 for D (5 bases). V was clipped by 7 bases and J by 6 bases, with 13 bases between them. The germline V gene has CDR1 MNHEY and CDR2 SVGAGI. The CDR3 covers 12 residues. CDR3 DNA: TGTGCCAGCAAGACCCTAGCCGCCGAGCAGTACTTC. Amino acids: CASKTLAAEQYF.

V gene TRBV27 combines with J gene TRBJ2-1; D is uncertain. Germline CDR1 is MNHEY and CDR2 is SMNVEV (reference sequence). V was clipped by 2 bases and J by 4 bases, with 12 bases between them. This CDR3 is 15 amino acids long. The CDR3 nucleotides are TGTGCCAGCAGTTTAAAGGCGGTAGGTTACAATGAGCAGTTCTTC. Translation gives CASSLKAVGYNEQFF.

The V call is TRBV24-1, the J call TRBJ2-1; D may be TRBD2 (6 bases). Germline-derived CDR1 and CDR2 are KGHDR and SFDVKD. V dropped 5 bases and J dropped 4 bases, with 14 bases sitting between them. This CDR3 spans 15 amino acids. CDR3 coding DNA: TGTGCCACCAGTGGCTTTGCGGAGGGGTACAATGAGCAGTTCTTC. Translation gives CATSGFAEGYNEQFF.

The chain recombines TRBV30 with TRBJ1-1, with 9 bases matching TRBD1. Looked up from germline, CDR1 is GTSNPN and CDR2 is SVGIG (reference sequence). Losses at the gene ends were 3 bases for V and 8 bases for J; bases not matched to a gene: 7. This CDR3 contains 13 residues. The CDR3 reads CAWSGTGFGEAFF. CDR3 bases: TGTGCCTGGAGCGGGACAGGGTTCGGAGAAGCTTTCTTT.

The chain joins TRBV6-5 to TRBJ1-3, with 7 bases that match TRBD1. The CDR3 sequence is 14 residues long. V was pared by 6 bases and J by 2 bases, with 4 bases of the junction left unmatched. Germline V gene sequence: CDR1 MNHEY, CDR2 SVGAGI. CDR3 nucleotide sequence: TGTGCCAGCAGAACTGGGACAGCTGGAAACACCATATATTTT. Translating gives CASRTGTAGNTIYF.

This clone showed up just once. This chain joins TRBV7-2 and TRBJ2-2; D perhaps matches TRBD1 (6 bases). Germline CDR1 and CDR2: SGHTA and FQGNSA. Trimming left V 5 bases short and J 6 bases short, with 10 bases between. The length of the CDR3 is 13 residues. The CDR3 DNA reads TGTGCCAGCAGCAACAGGGCCGCCGGGGAGCTGTTTTTT. It is translated as CASSNRAAGELFF.

The J gene is TRBJ2-6, the V gene TRBV4-2, with 9 bases fitting TRBD1. J gave up 4 bases and V 4 bases, and 17 bases lay outside the gene matches. This CDR3 region has 20 residues. The germline CDR1 and CDR2 sequences are LGHNA and YNFKEQ. The CDR3 reads CASSPTQGQGPLGGANVLTF. The CDR3 nucleotides are TGTGCCAGCAGCCCAACCCAGGGACAGGGACCGTTGGGGGGGGCCAACGTCCTGACTTTC.

This chain uses TRBV25-1 with TRBJ1-2; unclear D gene. The CDR3 is 13 residues long. Between the trimmed V and J ends, which lost 2 bases and 8 bases, there was a span of 12 bases. Per the germline V gene, CDR1 is MGHDK and CDR2 is SYGVNS. The CDR3 protein is CASSEPGVEGYTF. The CDR3 DNA follows: TGTGCCAGCAGTGAACCTGGAGTGGAGGGCTACACCTTC.

The chain employs TRBV2 and TRBJ2-7; a weak D match, TRBD1 (5 bases). With 6 bases removed from V and 3 bases from J, the gap between germline ends came to 9 bases. The germline V gene encodes CDR1 SNHLY and CDR2 FYNNEI. The CDR3 extends over 12 amino acids. The CDR3 spells CASSGDSYEQYF. The CDR3 DNA reads TGTGCCAGCAGCGGCGACAGCTACGAGCAGTACTTC. The whole variable domain, remainder taken from reference TRBV2 and TRBJ2-7, is EPEVTQTPSHQVTQMGQEVILRCVPISNHLYFYWYRQILGQKVEFLVSFYNNEISEKSEIFDDQFSVERPDGSNFTLKIRSTKLEDSAMYFCASSGDSYEQYFGPGTRLTVT.

The rearrangement uses TRBV9 and TRBJ2-1; perhaps TRBD1 as D (5 bases). V was clipped by 0 bases and J by 6 bases, with 10 bases between them. CDR3 length: 14 residues. The germline gives CDR1 SGDLS, CDR2 YYNGEE. CDR3 in amino acids: CASSVGTGINEQFF. CDR3 in DNA: TGTGCCAGCAGCGTAGGAACAGGCATCAATGAGCAGTTCTTC.

The chain uses TRBV7-2 and TRBJ1-5; 7 bases align to TRBD1. The CDR3 runs to 14 residues. Germline lookup yields CDR1 SGHTA and CDR2 FQGNSA. After removal of 2 bases from V and 4 bases from J, the junction contained 2 bases not matched to a gene. CDR3 nucleotides: TGTGCCAGCAGCTTACAGGGGGGAAATCAGCCCCAGCATTTT. Its protein is CASSLQGGNQPQHF.

V is TRBV28 and J is TRBJ2-7; D perhaps matches TRBD2 (5 bases). CDR3 size: 17 residues. Germline loops: CDR1 MDHEN, CDR2 SYDVKM. V was shortened by 8 bases and J by 3 bases, with 26 bases between the two germline ends. This chain's CDR3 is CASGPYRLGSHGYEQYF. DNA for the CDR3: TGTGCCAGCGGACCTTATCGGTTGGGGAGTCACGGCTACGAGCAGTACTTC.

The V call is TRBV27, the J call TRBJ2-1; no definite D call. The V and J ends lost 8 bases and 3 bases respectively, with 14 bases between them. This CDR3 region has 14 residues. CDR1 and CDR2 (germline): MNHEY, SMNVEV (reference sequence). The CDR3 loop reads CASGKGGSYNEQFF. The CDR3, as DNA: TGTGCCAGCGGAAAAGGCGGAAGCTACAATGAGCAGTTCTTC.

J is TRBJ2-7 and V is TRBV9, with 11 positions matching TRBD1. With V trimmed by 2 bases and J by 5 bases, 3 bases remained unmatched. Germline assignment: CDR1 SGDLS and CDR2 YYNGEE. This CDR3 spans 14 amino acids. Here the CDR3 DNA reads TGTGCCAGCAGCGTGTGGGGACAGGGGGACGAGCAGTACTTC. It translates to CASSVWGQGDEQYF.